The rows below give T cell receptor beta chains drawn from one sample of a study of regulatory T cells in long-lasting Graves disease. Each CDR3 protein is one row after TCRdb ran MiXCR on the multiplex PCR reads. Here the sample spans 500,000 or so distinct CDR3 sequences, 14% being singletons. These same data were also listed under a study on T cells in Graves' hyperthyroidism and ophthalmopathy.

This material consisted of peripheral blood mononuclear cells (PBMCs), taken at new diagnosis, from a patient treated with antithyroid drugs. The receptors shown here come from a woman aged 45-59 years with Graves disease. The CDR3 runs from the conserved cysteine through the conserved F or W. The D gene is left open where the match is weak. Expanded clones are given a class, and other clones once, few, many or no size at all.

NA	TRBV4-1	TRBJ2-3	few	CASSQDSHTEDTQYF	TGCGCCAGCAGCCAAGATTCACATACTGAGGATACGCAGTATTTT
NA	TRBV7-9	TRBJ1-4	few	CASSIPGANEKLFF	TGTGCCAGCAGCATACCGGGTGCTAATGAAAAACTGTTTTTT
NA	TRBV11-2	TRBJ1-2	many	CASSSPGGGSNYGYTF	TGTGCCAGCAGCTCACCGGGCGGGGGGTCTAACTATGGCTACACCTTC
NA	TRBV5-4	TRBJ1-2	few	CASSLGDIYGYTF	TGTGCCAGCAGCTTGGGAGACATTTATGGCTACACCTTC
NA	TRBV20-1	TRBJ2-4	many	CSARDPWGVAKNIQYF	TGCAGTGCTAGAGATCCCTGGGGGGTGGCCAAAAACATTCAGTACTTC
TRBD2	TRBV6-9	TRBJ2-7	many	CASSYSRRPRFRAGVPEQYF	TGTGCCAGCAGTTACTCTAGGAGGCCCAGGTTCAGGGCGGGAGTGCCCGAGCAGTACTTC
TRBD1	TRBV27	TRBJ1-1	NA	CASSLDTGGETEAFF	TGTGCCAGCAGTTTGGATACAGGGGGTGAGACTGAAGCTTTCTTT
NA	TRBV20-1	TRBJ2-2	few	CSARREDPPGELFF	TGCAGTGCTAGGCGGGAAGATCCCCCCGGGGAGCTGTTTTTT
TRBD2	TRBV18	TRBJ2-5	NA	CASSPPGTSGKQETQYF	TGTGCCAGCTCACCCCCGGGAACTAGCGGCAAACAAGAGACCCAGTACTTC
TRBD1	TRBV4-1	TRBJ2-7	NA	CASSHRRTGTYEQYF	TGCGCCAGCAGCCACCGACGGACAGGAACCTACGAGCAGTACTTC
NA	TRBV11-2	TRBJ2-2	NA	CASSLALAAGELFF	TGTGCCAGCAGCTTAGCACTAGCTGCCGGGGAGCTGTTTTTT
NA	TRBV27	TRBJ2-5	many	CASSFSAWGRETQYF	TGTGCCAGCAGTTTCAGTGCCTGGGGTCGGGAGACCCAGTACTTC
TRBD2	TRBV29-1	TRBJ2-5	NA	CSAAVSGRQETQYF	TGCAGCGCAGCCGTTAGCGGGAGGCAAGAGACCCAGTACTTC
TRBD2	TRBV4-1	TRBJ2-4	few	CASSQETGTSSWGAKNIQYF	TGCGCCAGCAGCCAAGAAACCGGGACTAGCTCTTGGGGAGCCAAAAACATTCAGTACTTC
NA	TRBV6-5	TRBJ2-2	many	CASSYRVGAGELFF	TGTGCCAGCAGTTACAGGGTCGGAGCCGGGGAGCTGTTTTTT
NA	TRBV7-9	TRBJ2-4	few	CASSQDSIAKNIQYF	TGTGCCAGCAGCCAGGACAGCATAGCCAAAAACATTCAGTACTTC
TRBD2	TRBV24-1	TRBJ2-1	few	CATSDQTSGGYNEQFF	TGTGCCACCAGTGATCAGACTAGCGGAGGTTACAATGAGCAGTTCTTC
TRBD1	TRBV29-1	TRBJ2-3	many	CSDLDRGRTDTQYF	TGCAGCGACTTGGACAGGGGACGTACAGATACGCAGTATTTT
NA	TRBV3-1	TRBJ1-3	NA	CASSQDAAAGVSGNTIYF	TGTGCCAGCAGCCAAGATGCAGCTGCGGGGGTCTCTGGAAACACCATATATTTT
NA	TRBV11-2	TRBJ2-7	many	CASSLDWSTLALYEQYF	TGTGCCAGCAGCTTAGATTGGTCAACCCTGGCCCTCTACGAGCAGTACTTC
TRBD2	TRBV6-1	TRBJ2-7	many	CASTQLAGVGEQYF	TGTGCCAGCACCCAACTAGCGGGAGTTGGCGAGCAGTACTTC
NA	TRBV12-3/TRBV12-4	TRBJ2-5	many	CASSRGRETQYF	TGTGCCAGCAGCCGGGGGCGAGAGACCCAGTACTTC
NA	TRBV20-1	TRBJ2-7	NA	CSARGQRGTYEQYF	TGCAGTGCTCGCGGACAGAGGGGGACCTACGAGCAGTACTTC
NA	TRBV18	TRBJ2-5	many	CASSPLGGQQETQYF	TGTGCCAGCTCACCTTTGGGCGGCCAACAAGAGACCCAGTACTTC
NA	TRBV12-3/TRBV12-4	TRBJ1-1	many	CASSLERTEAFF	TGTGCCAGCAGTTTGGAAAGGACTGAAGCTTTCTTT
NA	TRBV6-2/TRBV6-3	TRBJ2-1	many	CASSEGVAGIWNEQFF	TGTGCCAGCAGTGAAGGCGTCGCGGGAATCTGGAATGAGCAGTTCTTC
NA	TRBV2	TRBJ2-3	many	CASSEAPTQYF	TGTGCCAGCAGTGAAGCACCCACGCAGTATTTT
TRBD1	TRBV9	TRBJ2-7	NA	CASSGGSGQTYEQYF	TGTGCCAGCAGCGGGGGATCGGGACAGACTTACGAGCAGTACTTC
TRBD1	TRBV7-8	TRBJ1-6	many	CASSPGQHNSPLHF	TGTGCCAGCAGCCCGGGACAGCATAATTCACCCCTCCACTTT
NA	TRBV25-1	TRBJ2-2	many	CASSDSRKGTGELFF	TGTGCCAGCAGTGATAGTAGGAAGGGGACCGGGGAGCTGTTTTTT
NA	TRBV11-2	TRBJ2-5	many	CASSSTGIQETQYF	TGTGCCAGCAGCTCCACAGGTATTCAAGAGACCCAGTACTTC
NA	TRBV7-3	TRBJ2-3	many	CASSPTGGDTDTQYF	TGTGCCAGCAGCCCTACTGGCGGGGACACAGATACGCAGTATTTT
NA	TRBV2	TRBJ1-5	many	CASTKEGNQPQHF	TGTGCCAGCACCAAAGAGGGAAATCAGCCCCAGCATTTT
TRBD2	TRBV28	TRBJ2-1	many	CASSPPPGVSGSSYNEQFF	TGTGCCAGCAGCCCCCCACCCGGGGTTAGCGGGAGCTCCTACAATGAGCAGTTCTTC
NA	TRBV11-2	TRBJ2-1	many	CASSHNWRGHNEQFF	TGTGCCAGCAGCCATAATTGGCGGGGCCACAATGAGCAGTTCTTC
NA	TRBV9	TRBJ1-1	many	CASSRAIFGTEAFF	TGTGCCAGCAGCCGAGCCATTTTTGGCACTGAAGCTTTCTTT
TRBD2	TRBV3-1	TRBJ2-7	few	CASSQPGRGLSYEQYF	TGTGCCAGCAGCCAACCCGGGAGGGGCCTATCCTACGAGCAGTACTTC
NA	TRBV5-5	TRBJ2-5	many	CASSLGTVKETQYF	TGTGCCAGCAGCTTGGGGACAGTAAAAGAGACCCAGTACTTC
NA	TRBV4-1	TRBJ2-7	NA	CASSQSRGAGNIYEQYF	TGCGCCAGCAGCCAATCCCGGGGGGCGGGAAATATCTACGAGCAGTACTTC
TRBD2	TRBV6-2/TRBV6-3	TRBJ2-3	many	CASSYLSGSTDTQYF	TGTGCCAGCAGTTACCTTAGCGGGAGCACAGATACGCAGTATTTT
TRBD2	TRBV7-2	TRBJ2-6	many	CASSPGLAGGRGANVLTF	TGTGCCAGCAGCCCCGGACTAGCGGGAGGGCGGGGGGCCAACGTCCTGACTTTC
NA	TRBV12-3/TRBV12-4	TRBJ2-2	many	CASSLIWVTGTGELFF	TGTGCCAGCAGTTTAATTTGGGTTACGGGAACCGGGGAGCTGTTTTTT
NA	TRBV28	TRBJ2-3	many	CASSLWTRETDTQYF	TGTGCCAGCAGTTTATGGACCAGGGAGACAGATACGCAGTATTTT
TRBD2	TRBV5-1	TRBJ2-1	few	CASSLELAGHYNEQFF	TGCGCCAGCAGCTTGGAACTAGCGGGACACTACAATGAGCAGTTCTTC
TRBD1	TRBV20-1	TRBJ2-7	NA	CSAPAGQGAYEQYF	TGCAGTGCGCCGGCCGGGCAGGGGGCTTACGAGCAGTACTTC
TRBD2	TRBV3-1	TRBJ2-1	many	CASSPAPGAGDSFGQFF	TGTGCCAGCAGCCCCGCCCCGGGAGCGGGAGACAGCTTTGGGCAGTTCTTC